This T cell receptor beta chain was observed in a study of ipilimumab plus nivolumab after autologous stem cell transplantation. Study information: Patients received a median of roughly five ipilimumab and roughly 8 nivolumab doses.

As to this clone: As yet, its antigen is unknown.

Only in-frame clones appear in the TCRdb table, and some are missing; sequencing was by immunoSEQ multiplex PCR. The table includes about 40,000 clones, around 93% detected once. General study points: Authors suggest TCR repertoire, Treg phenotype and gut microbiota support further study.

From germline, CDR1 is MDHEN and CDR2 SYDVKM. The CDR3 spans 16 residues. The V gene lost 3 bases and the J gene lost 4 bases, with 18 bases spanning the gap. This TCR came from a male donor with multiple myeloma. This specimen was PBMCs, taken in a trial of ipilimumab plus nivolumab as post-transplant consolidation. This chain links TRBV28 with TRBJ1-2; possible D gene TRBD1, 6 bases. The CDR3 reads CASSFMGGLVVYGYTF. In nucleotides, the CDR3 is TGTGCCAGCAGTTTTATGGGGGGGCTGGTCGTCTATGGCTACACCTTC.